This is a list of T cell receptor beta chains from one sample in a study of graft-versus-host responses after intestinal transplantation. The data were produced by immunoSEQ multiplex PCR, yet TCRdb's version contains in-frame clones alone and is incomplete. The repertoire holds about 36,000 clones, with approximately 93% as singletons. These receptors have no identified antigens. The specimen was unstimulated CD4+ T cells sorted from spleen or lymph node cells, collected before transplant. These receptors all come from a human donor who was the organ donor for an intestinal transplant. Both conserved end residues are part of each CDR3. Each record gives: J gene, D gene, clone size, V gene, CDR3 DNA, CDR3 protein. A D gene is named only where the DNA matches it firmly. Clone size appears in some rows only: once, few, many, or a class for an expanded clone.

J: TRBJ2-7; D: NA; size: NA; V: TRBV21-1; DNA: TGTGCCAGCAGACCATCCATAGCTACACGTGTAGACGAGCAGTACTTC; CDR3: CASRPSIATRVDEQYF
J: TRBJ1-3; D: NA; size: once; V: TRBV9; DNA: TGTGCCAGCAGCGTAGGCGGCAGGGAAGGGCACACCATATATTTT; CDR3: CASSVGGREGHTIYF
J: TRBJ1-1; D: NA; size: few; V: TRBV19; DNA: TGTGCCAGTAGCTCGGTGGGTGGCACTGAAGCTTTCTTT; CDR3: CASSSVGGTEAFF
J: TRBJ2-1; D: NA; size: NA; V: TRBV27; DNA: TGTGCCAGCAGTTTTTCGCCCACCGTCAGCTCCTACAATGAGCAGTTCTTC; CDR3: CASSFSPTVSSYNEQFF
J: TRBJ1-2; D: NA; size: NA; V: TRBV6-5; DNA: TGTGCCAGCAGGAGCGCTAACTATGGCTACACCTTC; CDR3: CASRSANYGYTF
J: TRBJ1-3; D: NA; size: once; V: TRBV10-3; DNA: TGTGCCATCAGTGACATCGGGTCGTACGGAAACACCATATATTTT; CDR3: CAISDIGSYGNTIYF
J: TRBJ1-3; D: NA; size: NA; V: TRBV16; DNA: TGTGCCAGCAGCCAATCCTGGGCCTCTGGAAACACCATATATTTT; CDR3: CASSQSWASGNTIYF
J: TRBJ1-5; D: NA; size: NA; V: TRBV19; DNA: TGTGCCAGTAGTATCTCGGTGAGTGGCAATCAGCCCCAGCATTTT; CDR3: CASSISVSGNQPQHF
J: TRBJ1-1; D: NA; size: NA; V: TRBV9; DNA: TGTGCCAGCAGCGCCAGGATAGGATGGGACACTGAAGCTTTCTTT; CDR3: CASSARIGWDTEAFF
J: TRBJ2-7; D: NA; size: NA; V: TRBV30; DNA: TGTGCTGCATACAGGAGCTACGAGCAGTACTTC; CDR3: CAAYRSYEQYF
J: TRBJ1-2; D: NA; size: NA; V: TRBV20-1; DNA: TGCAGTGCCACCCGAGGCTATGGCTACACCTTC; CDR3: CSATRGYGYTF
J: TRBJ2-7; D: TRBD2; size: once; V: TRBV30; DNA: TGTGCCTGGAGTGTAAGGGGGGGATGGCGGGGGGGTAACTACGAGCAGTACTTC; CDR3: CAWSVRGGWRGGNYEQYF
J: TRBJ2-3; D: TRBD2; size: NA; V: TRBV30; DNA: TGTGCCTGGAGTGTACATCTAGCGGGGGGGCCGGGCACAGATACGCAGTATTTT; CDR3: CAWSVHLAGGPGTDTQYF
J: TRBJ2-7; D: NA; size: NA; V: TRBV9; DNA: TGTGCCAGCAGCGGTCCCGGGGTGAGCGAGCAGTACTTC; CDR3: CASSGPGVSEQYF
J: TRBJ1-5; D: NA; size: NA; V: TRBV29-1; DNA: TGCAGCGTGCTCTTGGGGGATTGGCAGCCCCAGCATTTT; CDR3: CSVLLGDWQPQHF
J: TRBJ1-5; D: NA; size: NA; V: TRBV28; DNA: TGTGCCAGCAGGCGCCAGGGACATCAGCCCCAGCATTTT; CDR3: CASRRQGHQPQHF
J: TRBJ2-7; D: TRBD2; size: NA; V: TRBV5-1; DNA: TGCGCCAGCAGCCTAAGGACTAGCGGGGGGAGATACGAGCAGTACTTC; CDR3: CASSLRTSGGRYEQYF
J: TRBJ1-3; D: NA; size: NA; V: TRBV9; DNA: TGTGCCAGCAGCGTTGAGGGAAACACCATATATTTT; CDR3: CASSVEGNTIYF
J: TRBJ2-1; D: NA; size: NA; V: TRBV5-1; DNA: TGCGCCAGCAGCTTGCGCAATGAGCAGTTCTTC; CDR3: CASSLRNEQFF
J: TRBJ2-3; D: TRBD2; size: NA; V: TRBV5-1; DNA: TGCGCCAGCAGCTTGGGGACTAGCGGGACAGATACGCAGTATTTT; CDR3: CASSLGTSGTDTQYF
J: TRBJ2-1; D: TRBD1; size: NA; V: TRBV7-2; DNA: TGTGCCAGCAGCAGGACAGGGACCCAGTTCTTC; CDR3: CASSRTGTQFF
J: TRBJ1-1; D: NA; size: NA; V: TRBV5-1; DNA: TGCGCCAGCAGCTTGGGAGGACAGATGAACACTGAAGCTTTCTTT; CDR3: CASSLGGQMNTEAFF
J: TRBJ2-1; D: TRBD2; size: NA; V: TRBV7-2; DNA: TGTGCCAGCAGTTCACCGGGACTAGCGGACAATGAGCAGTTCTTC; CDR3: CASSSPGLADNEQFF
J: TRBJ2-3; D: NA; size: NA; V: TRBV4-1; DNA: TGCGCCAGCAGCCGGGTGGGGGGCACAGATACGCAGTATTTT; CDR3: CASSRVGGTDTQYF
J: TRBJ1-1; D: TRBD1; size: NA; V: TRBV30; DNA: TGTGCCTGGAACAGGGGGCACGTTAGTACTGAAGCTTTCTTT; CDR3: CAWNRGHVSTEAFF
J: TRBJ1-2; D: TRBD1; size: NA; V: TRBV7-2; DNA: TGTGCCAGCAGCCCGGGACAGGGGAACTATGGCTACACCTTC; CDR3: CASSPGQGNYGYTF
J: TRBJ2-2; D: NA; size: NA; V: TRBV7-6; DNA: TGTGCCAGCAGCTACGACAGGAACACCGGGGAGCTGTTTTTT; CDR3: CASSYDRNTGELFF
J: TRBJ2-1; D: NA; size: NA; V: TRBV11-3; DNA: TGTGCCAGCAGCTTAGACAGCTCCTACAATGAGCAGTTCTTC; CDR3: CASSLDSSYNEQFF
J: TRBJ2-4; D: TRBD2; size: NA; V: TRBV10-1; DNA: TGCGCCAGCACCGGACTAGCGGGGGGGCCAGCCAAAAACATTCAGTACTTC; CDR3: CASTGLAGGPAKNIQYF
J: TRBJ1-1; D: TRBD1; size: NA; V: TRBV7-6; DNA: TGTGCCAGCAGCTTTCCTCCCCCCCGACAGGGTGGAGGCACTGAAGCTTTCTTT; CDR3: CASSFPPPRQGGGTEAFF
J: TRBJ1-4; D: NA; size: NA; V: TRBV5-8; DNA: TGTGCCAGCAGACCCATTTATAAGGCTAATGAAAAACTGTTTTTT; CDR3: CASRPIYKANEKLFF
J: TRBJ1-5; D: TRBD1; size: NA; V: TRBV5-8; DNA: TGTGCCAGCAGCTCAAACCTACAGGGGCGTAGCAATCAGCCCCAGCATTTT; CDR3: CASSSNLQGRSNQPQHF
J: TRBJ1-3; D: NA; size: NA; V: TRBV6-5; DNA: TGTGCCAGCAGTGTCGGGGGAGGAAACACCATATATTTT; CDR3: CASSVGGGNTIYF